This T cell receptor beta chain came from a study of blood T cells in healthy people across ages. A second PCR of 7 to 11 cycles used a sample-barcoded 5' primer and a J-beta primer mix. Via MiXCR, TCRdb re-called the 5' RACE reads, giving one row per CDR3 protein. The sample has under 1,000,000 distinct CDR3 sequences, 35% to 40% seen once. On this clonotype itself: This may be a read error, as it is one base from a much larger clone.

Material: blood. The sequence was collected from a man younger than 35 in good health.

The CDR3 DNA sequence: TGTGCCAGCCTATCTTGGAGGGGGCGTTCGGGAAATGAGCAGTACTTC. Translation: CASLSWRGRSGNEQYF. The rearrangement uses TRBV12-3 or TRBV12-4 and TRBJ2-5; maybe TRBD1 (7 bases). V lost 8 bases and J lost 11, with 30 bases in between. The length of the CDR3 is 16 residues.